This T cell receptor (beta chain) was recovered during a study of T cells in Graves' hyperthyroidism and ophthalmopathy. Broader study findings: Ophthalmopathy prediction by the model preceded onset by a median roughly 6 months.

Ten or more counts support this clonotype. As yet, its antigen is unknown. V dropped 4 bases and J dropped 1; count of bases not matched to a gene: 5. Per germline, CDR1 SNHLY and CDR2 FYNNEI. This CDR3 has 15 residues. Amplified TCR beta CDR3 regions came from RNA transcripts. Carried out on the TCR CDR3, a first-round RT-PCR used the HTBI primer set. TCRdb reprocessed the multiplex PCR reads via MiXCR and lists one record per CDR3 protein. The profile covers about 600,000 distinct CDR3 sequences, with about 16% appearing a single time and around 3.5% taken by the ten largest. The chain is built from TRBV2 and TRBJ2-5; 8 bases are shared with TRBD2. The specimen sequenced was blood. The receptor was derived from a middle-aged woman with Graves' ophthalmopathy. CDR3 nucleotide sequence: TGTGCCAGCAGTGCAACCGGGACTAGCCAAGAGACCCAGTACTTC. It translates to CASSATGTSQETQYF.